The TCR beta chain under discussion was sequenced for a study of blood T cell repertoires in COVID-19. About the study: COVID-19 samples collected from the United States, Italy and Spain covered acute and convalescent phases.

The germline gives CDR1 MNHEY, CDR2 SMNVEV (reference sequence). This CDR3 has 14 residues. The V gene lost 5 bases and the J gene lost 3 bases, with 14 bases spanning the gap. In the study's own analysis: Counts of nucleated cells, estimated from reference gene primer amplification, were obtained. Data came from immunoSEQ multiplex PCR; TCRdb stores just in-frame clones and leaves some out. V and J calls and clone size are given by that table; D and trimming were obtained from the DNA. The repertoire holds approximately 210,000 clones, with roughly 88% as singletons. This sequence was found in a man younger than 40 who had recovered from COVID-19. Material for sequencing was peripheral blood. The chain couples TRBV27 to TRBJ2-7, with D tentatively TRBD1 (5 bases). This CDR3 reads CASSPDRRRYEQYF. In DNA form, the CDR3 reads TGTGCCAGCAGTCCAGACAGACGCCGCTACGAGCAGTACTTC.